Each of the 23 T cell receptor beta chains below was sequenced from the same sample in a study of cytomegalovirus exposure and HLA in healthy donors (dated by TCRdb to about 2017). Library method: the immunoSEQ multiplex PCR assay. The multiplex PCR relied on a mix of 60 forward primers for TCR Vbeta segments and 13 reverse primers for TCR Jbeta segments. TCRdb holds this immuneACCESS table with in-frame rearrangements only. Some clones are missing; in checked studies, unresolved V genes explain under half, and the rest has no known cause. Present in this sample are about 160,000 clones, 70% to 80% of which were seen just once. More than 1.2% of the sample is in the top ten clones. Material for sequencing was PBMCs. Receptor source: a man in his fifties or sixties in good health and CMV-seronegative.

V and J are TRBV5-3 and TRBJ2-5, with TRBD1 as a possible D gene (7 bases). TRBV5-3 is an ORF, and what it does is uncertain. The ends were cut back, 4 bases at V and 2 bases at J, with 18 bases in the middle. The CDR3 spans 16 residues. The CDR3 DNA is TGTGCCAGAAGCCGATCCGGCAGGGGGGTTCAAGAGACCCAGTACTTC. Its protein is CARSRSGRGVQETQYF.

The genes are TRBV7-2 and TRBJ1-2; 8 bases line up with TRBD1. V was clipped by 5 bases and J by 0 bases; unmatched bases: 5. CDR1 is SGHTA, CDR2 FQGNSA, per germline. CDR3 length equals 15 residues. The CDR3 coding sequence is TGTGCCAGCAGCCGGACAGGGCCCCCTAACTATGGCTACACCTTC. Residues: CASSRTGPPNYGYTF.

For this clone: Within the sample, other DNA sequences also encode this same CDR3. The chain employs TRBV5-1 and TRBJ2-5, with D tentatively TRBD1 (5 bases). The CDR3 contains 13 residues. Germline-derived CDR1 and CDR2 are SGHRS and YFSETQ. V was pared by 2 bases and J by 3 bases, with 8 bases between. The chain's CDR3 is CASSLRQKETQYF. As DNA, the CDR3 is TGCGCCAGCAGCTTACGACAGAAAGAGACCCAGTACTTC.

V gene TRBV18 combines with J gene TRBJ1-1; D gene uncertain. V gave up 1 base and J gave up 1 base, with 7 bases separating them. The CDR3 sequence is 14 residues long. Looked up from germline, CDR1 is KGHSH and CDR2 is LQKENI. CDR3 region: CASSPRRWNTEAFF. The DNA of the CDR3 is TGTGCCAGCTCACCACGGCGGTGGAACACTGAAGCTTTCTTT.

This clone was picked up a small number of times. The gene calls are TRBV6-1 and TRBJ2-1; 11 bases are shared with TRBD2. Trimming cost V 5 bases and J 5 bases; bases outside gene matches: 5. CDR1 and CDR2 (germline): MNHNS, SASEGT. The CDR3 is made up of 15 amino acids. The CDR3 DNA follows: TGTGCCAGCAGTTCTCTAGCGGGGGGACACAATGAGCAGTTCTTC. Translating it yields CASSSLAGGHNEQFF.

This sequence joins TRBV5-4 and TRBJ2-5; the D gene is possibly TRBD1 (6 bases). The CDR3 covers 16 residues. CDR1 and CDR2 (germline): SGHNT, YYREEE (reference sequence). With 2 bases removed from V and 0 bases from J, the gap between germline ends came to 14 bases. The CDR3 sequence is CASSLKKQGNQETQYF. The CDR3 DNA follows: TGTGCCAGCAGCTTAAAAAAACAGGGAAACCAAGAGACCCAGTACTTC.

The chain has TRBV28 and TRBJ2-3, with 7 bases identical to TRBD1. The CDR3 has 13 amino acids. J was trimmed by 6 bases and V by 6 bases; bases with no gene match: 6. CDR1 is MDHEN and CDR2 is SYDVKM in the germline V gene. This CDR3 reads CASSPTTGDTQYF. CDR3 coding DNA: TGTGCCAGCAGCCCCACGACAGGGGATACGCAGTATTTT.

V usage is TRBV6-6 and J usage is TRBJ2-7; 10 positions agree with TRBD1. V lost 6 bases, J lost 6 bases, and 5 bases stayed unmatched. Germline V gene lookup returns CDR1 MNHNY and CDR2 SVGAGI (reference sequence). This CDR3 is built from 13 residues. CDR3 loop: CASRSGQGFEQYF. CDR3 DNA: TGTGCCAGCAGGTCGGGACAGGGGTTCGAGCAGTACTTC.

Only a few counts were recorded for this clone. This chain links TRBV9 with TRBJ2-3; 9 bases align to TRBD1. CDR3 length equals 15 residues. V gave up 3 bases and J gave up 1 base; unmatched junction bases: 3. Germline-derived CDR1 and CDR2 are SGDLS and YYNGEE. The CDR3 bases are TGTGCCAGCAGCGCTTACAGGGGGCGCACAGATACGCAGTATTTT. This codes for CASSAYRGRTDTQYF.

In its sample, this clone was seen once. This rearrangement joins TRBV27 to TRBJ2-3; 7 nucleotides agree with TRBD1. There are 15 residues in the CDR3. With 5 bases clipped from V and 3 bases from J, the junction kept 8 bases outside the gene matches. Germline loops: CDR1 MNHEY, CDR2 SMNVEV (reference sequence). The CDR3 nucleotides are TGTGCCAGCAGTGTCTCGACAGGGCGAACAGATACGCAGTATTTT. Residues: CASSVSTGRTDTQYF.

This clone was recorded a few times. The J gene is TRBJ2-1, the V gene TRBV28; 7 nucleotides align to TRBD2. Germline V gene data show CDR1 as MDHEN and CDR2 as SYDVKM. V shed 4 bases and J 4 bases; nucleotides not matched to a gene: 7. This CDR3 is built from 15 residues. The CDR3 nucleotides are TGTGCCAGCAGTTCCCCCGGGGGGATATACAATGAGCAGTTCTTC. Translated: CASSSPGGIYNEQFF. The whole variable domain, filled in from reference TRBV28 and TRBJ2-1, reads DVKVTQSSRYLVKRTGEKVFLECVQDMDHENMFWYRQDPGLGLRLIYFSYDVKMKEKGDIPEGYSVSREKKERFSLILESASTNQTSMYLCASSSPGGIYNEQFFGPGTRLTVL.

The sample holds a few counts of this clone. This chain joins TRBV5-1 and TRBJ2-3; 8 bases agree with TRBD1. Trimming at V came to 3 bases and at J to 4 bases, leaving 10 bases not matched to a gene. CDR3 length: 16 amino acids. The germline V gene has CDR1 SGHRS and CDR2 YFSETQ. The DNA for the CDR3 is TGCGCCAGCAGCTCGCGGCAGGGGGCGCCGGCAGATACGCAGTATTTT. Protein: CASSSRQGAPADTQYF.

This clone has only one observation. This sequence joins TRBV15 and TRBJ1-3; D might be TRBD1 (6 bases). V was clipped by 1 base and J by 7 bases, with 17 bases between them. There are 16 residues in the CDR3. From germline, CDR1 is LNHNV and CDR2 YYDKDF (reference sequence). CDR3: CATSRVGGLIENTIYF. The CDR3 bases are TGTGCCACCAGCAGAGTCGGGGGGCTAATCGAGAACACCATATATTTT.

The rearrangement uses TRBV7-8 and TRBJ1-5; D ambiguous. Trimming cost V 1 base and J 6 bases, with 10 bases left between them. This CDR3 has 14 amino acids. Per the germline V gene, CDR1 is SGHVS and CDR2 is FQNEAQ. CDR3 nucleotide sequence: TGTGCCAGCAGCTTAGTAGGTGGGCTTCAGCCCCAGCATTTT. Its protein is CASSLVGGLQPQHF.

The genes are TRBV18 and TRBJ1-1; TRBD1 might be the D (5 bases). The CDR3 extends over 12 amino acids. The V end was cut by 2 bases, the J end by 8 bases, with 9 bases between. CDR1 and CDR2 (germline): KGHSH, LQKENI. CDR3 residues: CASSPVPGEAFF. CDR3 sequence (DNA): TGTGCCAGCTCACCAGTTCCAGGGGAAGCTTTCTTT.

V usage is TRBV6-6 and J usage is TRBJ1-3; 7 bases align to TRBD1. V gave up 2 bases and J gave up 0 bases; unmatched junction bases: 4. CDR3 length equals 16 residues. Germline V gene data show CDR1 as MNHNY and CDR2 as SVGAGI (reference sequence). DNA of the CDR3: TGTGCCAGCAGTTACCCTACAGGGGTCTCTGGAAACACCATATATTTT. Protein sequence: CASSYPTGVSGNTIYF.

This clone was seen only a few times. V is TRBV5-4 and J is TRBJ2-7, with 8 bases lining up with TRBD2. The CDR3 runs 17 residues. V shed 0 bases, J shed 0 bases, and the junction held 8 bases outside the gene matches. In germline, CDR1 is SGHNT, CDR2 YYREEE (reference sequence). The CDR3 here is CASSLGTSFSSSYEQYF. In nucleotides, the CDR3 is TGTGCCAGCAGCTTGGGGACTAGCTTCTCGAGCTCCTACGAGCAGTACTTC.

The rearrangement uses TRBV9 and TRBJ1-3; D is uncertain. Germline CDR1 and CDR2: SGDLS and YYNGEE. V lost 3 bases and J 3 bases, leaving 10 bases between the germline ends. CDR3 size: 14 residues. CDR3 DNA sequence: TGTGCCAGCAGCGGAACTCTTATTGGAAACACCATATATTTT. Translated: CASSGTLIGNTIYF.

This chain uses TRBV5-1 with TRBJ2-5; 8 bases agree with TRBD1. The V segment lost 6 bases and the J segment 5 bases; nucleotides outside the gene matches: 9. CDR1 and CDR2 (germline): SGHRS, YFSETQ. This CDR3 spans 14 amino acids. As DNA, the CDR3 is TGCGCCAGCACCGGACAGGGAATTGGGGAGACCCAGTACTTC. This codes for CASTGQGIGETQYF.

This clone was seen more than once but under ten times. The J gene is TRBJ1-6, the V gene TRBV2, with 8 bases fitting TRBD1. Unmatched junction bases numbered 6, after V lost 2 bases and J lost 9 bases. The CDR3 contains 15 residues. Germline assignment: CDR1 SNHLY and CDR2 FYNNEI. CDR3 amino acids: CASSEYEGTGSPLHF. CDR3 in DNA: TGTGCCAGCAGTGAATATGAGGGGACAGGTTCACCCCTCCACTTT.

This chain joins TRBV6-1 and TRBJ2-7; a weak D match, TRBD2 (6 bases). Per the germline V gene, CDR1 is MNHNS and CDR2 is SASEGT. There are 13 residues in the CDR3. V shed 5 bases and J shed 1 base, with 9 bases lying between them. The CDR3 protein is CASSNRGSYEQYF. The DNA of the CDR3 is TGTGCCAGCAGTAATCGGGGGTCCTACGAGCAGTACTTC.

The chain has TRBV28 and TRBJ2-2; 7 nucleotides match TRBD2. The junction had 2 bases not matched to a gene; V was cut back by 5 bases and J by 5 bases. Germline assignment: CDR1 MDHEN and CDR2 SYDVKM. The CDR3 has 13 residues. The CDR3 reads CASSRRETGELFF. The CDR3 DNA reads TGTGCCAGCAGTCGGCGGGAGACCGGGGAGCTGTTTTTT. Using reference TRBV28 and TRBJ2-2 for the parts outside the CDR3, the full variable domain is DVKVTQSSRYLVKRTGEKVFLECVQDMDHENMFWYRQDPGLGLRLIYFSYDVKMKEKGDIPEGYSVSREKKERFSLILESASTNQTSMYLCASSRRETGELFFGEGSRLTVL.

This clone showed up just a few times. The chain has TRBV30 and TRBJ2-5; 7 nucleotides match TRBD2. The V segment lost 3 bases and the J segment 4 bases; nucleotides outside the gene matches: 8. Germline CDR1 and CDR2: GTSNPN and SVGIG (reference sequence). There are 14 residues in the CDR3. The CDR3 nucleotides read TGTGCCTGGAGAACATGGACTAGGGGAGAGACCCAGTACTTC. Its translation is CAWRTWTRGETQYF.